This TCR beta chain appears in the sequencing data of a study of OX40 agonist ivuxolimab in advanced cancers. About the study: The study enrolled dose-escalation patients with hepatocellular carcinoma, melanoma, renal cell or head and neck cancer. General study results and limits: Low normalized T-cell clonal expansion was also seen in some nonresponders. The average count of expanded clones was higher among CD8+ T cells than among CD4+.

Assay used: immunoSEQ multiplex PCR; TCRdb lists only in-frame clones, some missing. The profile shows about 64,000 clones, 85% to 90% of them singletons. A word on this clone: No antigen is known for it.

The CDR3 has 15 amino acids. V lost 2 bases to trimming and J lost 0 bases, with 8 bases between them. From germline, CDR1 is MNHNS and CDR2 SASEGT. The chain is built from TRBV6-1 and TRBJ1-5, with D unresolved. The TCR sequence derives from an adult with an advanced solid tumor such as melanoma, head and neck, liver or kidney cancer. The specimen comprised CD4+ or CD8+ T cells sorted from blood, sampled in a trial of the OX40 agonist ivuxolimab. The CDR3 coding sequence is TGTGCCAGCAGTGAATGGGGTTATAGCAATCAGCCCCAGCATTTT. Its translation: CASSEWGYSNQPQHF.